This T cell receptor (beta chain) was profiled in a study of blood T cell repertoires in COVID-19. In the study overall: The cDNA or gDNA used as material had been derived from T cells, B-cell-depleted T cells, or PBMCs.

Under the authors' procedure: The assay estimated nucleated cells by amplifying reference gene primers. Assay used: immunoSEQ multiplex PCR; TCRdb lists only in-frame clones, some missing. For V, J and clone size, that table is used; D and trimming come from the DNA. The sample has around 100,000 clones, 82% seen once; the top ten hold 7.9%. Looked up from germline, CDR1 is MNHEY and CDR2 is SVGAGI. This CDR3 has 15 residues. J lost 3 bases, V lost 5 bases, and 4 bases had no gene match. This clonotype was sampled from a man between 65 and 85 years old with acute or convalescent COVID-19. The J gene is TRBJ2-1, the V gene TRBV6-5; 10 bases line up with TRBD2. The sample was peripheral blood. CDR3 in DNA: TGTGCCAGCAGTCGTAGCGGGGGGAACTACAATGAGCAGTTCTTC. It codes for CASSRSGGNYNEQFF.